The clone carrying this T cell receptor beta chain was recorded a few times. What it binds is unknown. Compared with germline, one end of the junction differs, possibly owing to a read error. Amplification of TCR beta CDR3 regions used RNA as the template. First-round RT-PCR of the TCR CDR3 relied on the HTBI primer set. TCRdb reprocessed the multiplex PCR reads via MiXCR and lists one record per CDR3 protein. The sample has 750,000 to 950,000 distinct CDR3 sequences, about two fifths seen once; the top ten hold 8.9%. A roughly 10 ml volume of fresh peripheral blood provided the PBMCs. The data are from a study of T cells in Graves' hyperthyroidism and ophthalmopathy. Study-level points and caveats: Model-based prediction identified ophthalmopathy a median 6.5 months prior to its onset.

CDR3 length: 15 amino acids. Germline-derived CDR1 and CDR2 are LNHNV and YYDKDF (reference sequence). What was sequenced was blood. This receptor was obtained from a man between 18 and 29 years old with Graves' hyperthyroidism. The chain links TRBV15 to TRBJ2-7, with 8 bases that match TRBD1. The CDR3 loop reads CASSTRQGNSYEQYF. CDR3 nucleotide sequence: TGTGCCAGCAGCACCCGACAGGGGAACTCCTACGAGCAGTACTTC.